These 22 T cell receptor beta chains were all obtained from the same sample, sequenced in a study of cytomegalovirus exposure and HLA in healthy donors. The PCR employed 60 Vbeta primers together with 13 Jbeta primers. TCRdb's copy holds only in-frame clones and misses some; the assay was immunoSEQ multiplex PCR. The data show 83,000 or so clones, over 75% seen once. Sequenced material: PBMCs. These receptor sequences come from a female donor in good health and CMV-seronegative.

The chain has TRBV11-2 and TRBJ2-3; the match to TRBD1 covers 10 bases. This CDR3 comprises 15 residues. The V gene end was trimmed by 7 bases and the J gene end by 3 bases; junction bases not matched to a gene: 7. Looked up from germline, CDR1 is SGHAT and CDR2 is FQNNGV. The CDR3 bases are TGTGCCAGCACCCTGGGGACAGGGGTTACAGATACGCAGTATTTT. Translation: CASTLGTGVTDTQYF.

The chain combines TRBV29-1 with TRBJ1-1, with TRBD1 identical over 8 bases. Per germline, CDR1 SQVTM and CDR2 ANQGSEA. The length of the CDR3 is 14 residues. J was trimmed by 4 bases and V by 7 bases; bases with no gene match: 11. For the CDR3, the DNA is TGCAGCGCCCGGACGCAGGGGGCAGGCACTGAAGCTTTCTTT. Protein sequence: CSARTQGAGTEAFF.

V and J are TRBV6-5 and TRBJ2-1, with D uncertain. The length of the CDR3 is 15 residues. The V and J ends lost 6 bases and 1 base respectively, with 13 bases between them. CDR1 is MNHEY and CDR2 is SVGAGI in the germline V gene. CDR3 coding DNA: TGTGCCAGCAGAAGCACAGAATCTTCCTACAATGAGCAGTTCTTC. It encodes CASRSTESSYNEQFF.

Note on this clone: The junction departs from germline at one end; a sequencing error may be responsible. The chain links TRBV9 to TRBJ2-3, with 11 bases identical to TRBD2. This CDR3 has 17 residues. CDR1 SGDLS and CDR2 YYNGEE come from the germline V gene. The CDR3 region is CVSSLASGGTSTDTQYF. Written as DNA, the CDR3 is TGTGTCAGCAGCCTTGCTAGCGGGGGGACCAGCACAGATACGCAGTATTTT.

The genes are TRBV6-1 and TRBJ2-7, with no clear D. Germline assignment: CDR1 MNHNS and CDR2 SASEGT. Between the trimmed V and J ends, which lost 6 bases and 0 bases, there was a span of 12 bases. The CDR3 length is 14 residues. CDR3 sequence reads: CASRPGMSSYEQYF. The DNA for the CDR3 is TGTGCCAGCAGGCCGGGTATGAGCTCCTACGAGCAGTACTTC.

This clone was counted a single time. The V gene is TRBV7-3, the J gene TRBJ1-1; possible D gene TRBD1, 6 bases. This CDR3 is built from 14 residues. Germline CDR1 reads SGHTA; CDR2 reads FQGTGA. The V and J ends lost 4 bases and 1 base respectively, with 10 bases between them. In nucleotides, the CDR3 is TGTGCCAGCAGCTCCGGACAGACGAACACTGAAGCTTTCTTT. It specifies CASSSGQTNTEAFF. Using reference TRBV7-3 and TRBJ1-1 for the parts outside the CDR3, the full variable domain is GAGVSQTPSNKVTEKGKYVELRCDPISGHTALYWYRQSLGQGPEFLIYFQGTGAADDSGLPNDRFFAVRPEGSVSTLKIQRTERGDSAVYLCASSSGQTNTEAFFGQGTRLTVV.

This rearrangement joins TRBV7-6 to TRBJ2-7; 9 bases map to TRBD2. Germline lookup yields CDR1 SGHVS and CDR2 FNYEAQ. The CDR3 runs 13 residues. V was clipped by 2 bases and J by 7 bases; unmatched bases: 3. CDR3 sequence (DNA): TGTGCCAGCAGCTTAAGCCTAGCGGGGGAGCAGTACTTC. This sequence encodes CASSLSLAGEQYF.

CDR3 coding DNA: TGTGCCAGCAGCACCCAGGACCCGGGACTACTAAATGAGCAGTTCTTC. Protein: CASSTQDPGLLNEQFF. The chain recombines TRBV9 with TRBJ2-1, with TRBD2 matching 7 bases. The CDR3 consists of 16 residues. After removal of 4 bases from V and 7 bases from J, the junction contained 14 bases not matched to a gene. Germline CDR1 SGDLS, CDR2 YYNGEE.

J is TRBJ2-3 and V is TRBV4-1, with 10 bases that match TRBD2. Germline V gene sequence: CDR1 MGHRA, CDR2 YSYEKL. This CDR3 has 16 residues. V shed 6 bases and J 1 base; nucleotides not matched to a gene: 7. The CDR3 reads CASRALAGGGTDTQYF. The CDR3 DNA reads TGCGCCAGCAGGGCTTTAGCGGGGGGCGGCACAGATACGCAGTATTTT.

This chain uses TRBV7-2 with TRBJ2-7; tentative D call: TRBD1 (7 bases). Germline V gives CDR1 SGHTA, CDR2 FQGNSA. The CDR3 covers 14 residues. V gave up 5 bases and J gave up 5 bases, with 16 bases separating them. The CDR3 here is CASSRNQGEDEQYF. The CDR3 DNA reads as TGTGCCAGCAGCCGGAACCAGGGGGAGGACGAGCAGTACTTC.

The chain couples TRBV15 to TRBJ1-5, with D hard to call. The V end was cut by 0 bases, the J end by 1 base, with 7 bases between. This CDR3 spans 15 amino acids. CDR1 LNHNV and CDR2 YYDKDF come from the germline V gene (reference sequence). The CDR3 protein is CATSRDYLSNQPQHF. The CDR3 nucleotides read TGTGCCACCAGCAGAGATTATTTGAGCAATCAGCCCCAGCATTTT.

The genes are TRBV29-1 and TRBJ1-2; 8 bases are shared with TRBD1. CDR1 is SQVTM, CDR2 ANQGSEA, per germline. CDR3 length equals 13 residues. Trimming at V came to 6 bases and at J to 4 bases, leaving 7 bases not matched to a gene. CDR3 protein: CSVADREGYGYTF. The DNA for the CDR3 is TGCAGCGTCGCGGACAGGGAGGGCTATGGCTACACCTTC.

In regard to this clone: The junction differs from germline at one of its ends, possibly a read error. This chain joins TRBV4-2 and TRBJ1-5, with 7 bases fitting TRBD1. This CDR3 has 19 amino acids. Germline V gives CDR1 LGHNA, CDR2 YNFKEQ. This CDR3 reads CASIQDPMTGNRRNQPQHF. The DNA of the CDR3 is TGTGCCAGCATCCAAGATCCCATGACAGGGAATCGGCGCAATCAGCCCCAGCATTTT.

The chain carries TRBV6-5 and TRBJ2-7; 9 bases match TRBD1. With 0 bases clipped from V and 3 bases from J, the junction kept 3 bases outside the gene matches. CDR3 length equals 15 residues. Germline V gene lookup returns CDR1 MNHEY and CDR2 SVGAGI. CDR3 in DNA: TGTGCCAGCAGTTACTCGGACAGGGGAGGCTACGAGCAGTACTTC. Amino acids: CASSYSDRGGYEQYF.

Written as DNA, the CDR3 is TGTGCCAGCAGCCCAGGACAGGGGGCAGGTAATTCACCCCTCCACTTT. Amino acids: CASSPGQGAGNSPLHF. V and J are TRBV7-2 and TRBJ1-6; 11 positions match TRBD1. Unmatched junction bases numbered 6, after V lost 5 bases and J lost 6 bases. The V gene's germline CDR1 is SGHTA and CDR2 FQGNSA. The CDR3 spans 16 residues.

The rearrangement links TRBV5-1 to TRBJ1-6; 7 bases agree with TRBD1. Germline V gives CDR1 SGHRS, CDR2 YFSETQ. Trimming at V came to 3 bases and at J to 0 bases, leaving 9 bases not matched to a gene. The length of the CDR3 is 18 residues. CDR3 sequence (DNA): TGCGCCAGCAGCTCCCGGACAGGCTCGAGCTCCTATAATTCACCCCTCCACTTT. This codes for CASSSRTGSSSYNSPLHF.

The chain employs TRBV7-3 and TRBJ2-7; D unclear. The V gene's germline CDR1 is SGHTA and CDR2 FQGTGA. CDR3 length equals 13 residues. Trimming stripped 3 bases from V and 1 base from J, with 7 bases between. The DNA for the CDR3 is TGTGCCAGCAGCTTCGCCGGTTCCTACGAGCAGTACTTC. Translating it yields CASSFAGSYEQYF.

This chain joins TRBV9 and TRBJ2-5; D perhaps matches TRBD1 (5 bases). Trimming shortened V by 4 bases and J by 3 bases, and 10 bases separated the two germline ends. The CDR3 totals 13 residues. Per germline, CDR1 SGDLS and CDR2 YYNGEE. CDR3 DNA: TGTGCCAGCAGCCAAGGGGATAAAGAGACCCAGTACTTC. This encodes CASSQGDKETQYF. The variable domain in full, completed from reference TRBV9 and TRBJ2-5, reads DSGVTQTPKHLITATGQRVTLRCSPRSGDLSVYWYQQSLDQGLQFLIQYYNGEERAKGNILERFSAQQFPDLHSELNLSSLELGDSALYFCASSQGDKETQYFGPGTRLLVL.

This rearrangement joins TRBV7-2 to TRBJ1-1; a weak D match, TRBD1 (5 bases). V lost 5 bases and J lost 4, with 14 bases in between. Germline V gives CDR1 SGHTA, CDR2 FQGNSA. The CDR3 loop spans 14 amino acids. The CDR3 here is CASSPPGGGTEAFF. In DNA, the CDR3 is TGTGCCAGCAGCCCCCCGGGGGGTGGCACTGAAGCTTTCTTT.

This chain connects TRBV4-1 to TRBJ1-2; no reliable D call. The CDR3 sequence is 16 residues long. The germline CDR1 and CDR2 sequences are MGHRA and YSYEKL. V was trimmed by 0 bases and J by 8 bases, leaving 19 bases between them. The CDR3 DNA reads as TGCGCCAGCAGCCAAGAGGGTTCCCCGGGGATCCAGGGCTACACCTTC. Amino acid sequence: CASSQEGSPGIQGYTF.

The gene calls are TRBV7-9 and TRBJ1-4; 7 bases are shared with TRBD1. V trimming: 4 bases; J trimming: 7 bases; junction bases outside the gene matches: 12. Germline V gene lookup returns CDR1 SEHNR and CDR2 FQNEAQ (reference sequence). The CDR3 consists of 16 residues. Here the CDR3 DNA reads TGTGCCAGCAGCTCAGGAGAGAGGGGGCTGGGTGAAAAACTGTTTTTT. It specifies CASSSGERGLGEKLFF.

The chain employs TRBV5-6 and TRBJ2-7, with D perhaps TRBD1 (6 bases). This CDR3 region has 15 residues. CDR1 and CDR2 from the germline V gene are SGHDT and YYEEEE. V was trimmed by 3 bases and J by 3 bases, leaving 16 bases between them. The CDR3 reads CASSSRGPGVYEQYF. In DNA form, the CDR3 reads TGTGCCAGCAGCTCCCGCGGCCCAGGGGTCTACGAGCAGTACTTC.